This T cell receptor (beta chain) was sequenced for a study of siplizumab effects on memory and regulatory T cells. Assay used: immunoSEQ multiplex PCR; TCRdb lists only in-frame clones, some missing. The table shows about 100,000 clones, with approximately 92% occurring only once. The CDR3 is 12 amino acids. Trimming took 7 bases from V and 3 from J, leaving 10 bases between them. Germline values: CDR1 WSHSY, CDR2 SAAADI. This receptor was taken from a human donor in good health. Some clones in this sample may be carry-over from other donors' samples. The V and J genes are TRBV10-2 and TRBJ2-7; D is unclear. Source material: CD4+ T cells sorted from blood. Here the CDR3 reads CASTRGVYEQYF. The DNA for the CDR3 is TGCGCCAGCACTCGCGGAGTCTACGAGCAGTACTTC.